The TCR beta chain described here comes from a study of cytomegalovirus exposure and HLA in healthy donors. As for this clone: What it binds is unknown.

Study-wide findings and caveats: Common viral pathogens seemed to be connected with several of the most significant clusters, according to a later analysis. A missense DCLRE1C variant was associated with V- and J-gene trimming of TCR beta chains in a later analysis, and an independent cohort replicated the association. Researchers counted 180 or so TCR beta chains as cytomegalovirus-associated.

13 Jbeta primers and 60 Vbeta primers were used for the PCR. Here immunoSEQ multiplex PCR was the method, and the copy in TCRdb shows in-frame clones only, minus some. Of about 180,000 clones listed, around 80% are singletons. The CDR3 is 13 residues long. Deletions cut 0 bases from V and 6 bases from J, with 8 bases between. From germline, CDR1 is WSHSY and CDR2 SAAADI. The TCR originated in a woman between 50 and 59 years old in good health and CMV-seropositive. This sequence joins TRBV10-2 and TRBJ1-2; possible D gene TRBD1, 5 bases. Source material: PBMCs. The CDR3 DNA reads as TGCGCCAGCAGTGAGTCCCCAGGGCATGGCTACACCTTC. As protein: CASSESPGHGYTF.